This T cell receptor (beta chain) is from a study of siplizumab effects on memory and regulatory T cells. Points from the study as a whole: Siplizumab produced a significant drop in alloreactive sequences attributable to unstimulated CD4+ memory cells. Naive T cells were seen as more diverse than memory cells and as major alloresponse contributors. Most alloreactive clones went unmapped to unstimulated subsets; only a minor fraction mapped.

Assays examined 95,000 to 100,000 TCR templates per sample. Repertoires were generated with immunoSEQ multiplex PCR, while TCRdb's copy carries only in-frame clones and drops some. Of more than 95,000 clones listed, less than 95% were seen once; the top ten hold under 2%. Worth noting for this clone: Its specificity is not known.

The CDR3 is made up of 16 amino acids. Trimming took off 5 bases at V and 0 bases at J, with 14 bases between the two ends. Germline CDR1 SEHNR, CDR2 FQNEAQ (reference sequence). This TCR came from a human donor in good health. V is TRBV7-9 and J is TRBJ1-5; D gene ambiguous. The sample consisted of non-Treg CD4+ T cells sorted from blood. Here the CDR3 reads CASSPDRSHSNQPQHF. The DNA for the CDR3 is TGTGCCAGCAGCCCCGACCGTTCCCATAGCAATCAGCCCCAGCATTTT.